This TCR beta chain is from a study of CD8+CD57+ T cells in acquired aplastic anemia. This clonotype occurred a few times. CDR3 and TCR beta VDJ profiling relied on genomic DNA as the template. TCRdb called the reads again in MiXCR, with one record for every CDR3 protein. The table has 300,000 or so distinct CDR3 sequences, 45% to 70% seen once. Deletions cut 5 bases from V and 2 bases from J, with 13 bases between. This CDR3 comprises 14 residues. Per the germline V gene, CDR1 is LNHDA and CDR2 is SQIVND (reference sequence). Specimen: sorted CD4+, CD8+, or CD8+CD57+ T cells (not recorded which) from PBMCs. This receptor was taken from a human donor with severe aplastic anemia or a healthy control (not recorded which). The rearrangement joins TRBV19 to TRBJ2-7; either TRBD1 or TRBD2 may supply D (6 bases each). CDR3 DNA: TGTGCCAGTAGTGTACAGGGAGGTACCTACGAGCAGTACTTC. This gives the protein CASSVQGGTYEQYF.